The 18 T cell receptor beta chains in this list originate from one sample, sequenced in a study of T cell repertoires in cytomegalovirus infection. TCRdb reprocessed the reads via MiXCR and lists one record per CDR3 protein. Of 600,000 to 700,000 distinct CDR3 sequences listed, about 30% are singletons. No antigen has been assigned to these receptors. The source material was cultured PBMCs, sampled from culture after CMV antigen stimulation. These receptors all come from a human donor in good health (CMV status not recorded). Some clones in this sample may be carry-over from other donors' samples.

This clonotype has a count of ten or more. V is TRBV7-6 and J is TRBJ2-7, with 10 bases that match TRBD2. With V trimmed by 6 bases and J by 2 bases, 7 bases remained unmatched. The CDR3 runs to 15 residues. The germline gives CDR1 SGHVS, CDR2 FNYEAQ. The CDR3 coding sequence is TGTGCCAGCAGTCCTAGGACTAGCGGAACCTACGAGCAGTACTTC. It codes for CASSPRTSGTYEQYF.

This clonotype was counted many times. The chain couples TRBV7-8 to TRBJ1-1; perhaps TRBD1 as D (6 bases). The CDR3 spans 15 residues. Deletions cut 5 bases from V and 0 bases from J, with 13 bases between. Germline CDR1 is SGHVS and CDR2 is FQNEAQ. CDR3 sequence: CASSLRGQLNTEAFF. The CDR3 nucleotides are TGTGCCAGCAGCCTCCGGGGGCAGCTGAACACTGAAGCTTTCTTT.

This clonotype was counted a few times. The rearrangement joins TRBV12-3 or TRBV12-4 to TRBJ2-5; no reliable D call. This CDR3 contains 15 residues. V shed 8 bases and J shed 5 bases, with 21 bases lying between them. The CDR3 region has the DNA TGTGCCAGCCGAACTGGGATGCAGCGCCAGGAGACCCAGTACTTC. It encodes CASRTGMQRQETQYF.

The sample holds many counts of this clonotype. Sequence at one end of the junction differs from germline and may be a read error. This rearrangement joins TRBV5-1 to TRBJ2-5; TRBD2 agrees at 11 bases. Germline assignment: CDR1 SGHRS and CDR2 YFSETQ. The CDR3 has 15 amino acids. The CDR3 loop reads CASSSRLAGQETQYF. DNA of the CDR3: TGTGCCAGCAGCTCACGACTAGCGGGACAAGAGACCCAGTACTTC. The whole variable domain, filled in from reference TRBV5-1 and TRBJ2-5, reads KAGVTQTPRYLIKTRGQQVTLSCSPISGHRSVSWYQQTPGQGLQFLFEYFSETQRNKGNFPGRFSGRQFSNSRSEMNVSTLELGDSALYLCASSSRLAGQETQYFGPGTRLLVL.

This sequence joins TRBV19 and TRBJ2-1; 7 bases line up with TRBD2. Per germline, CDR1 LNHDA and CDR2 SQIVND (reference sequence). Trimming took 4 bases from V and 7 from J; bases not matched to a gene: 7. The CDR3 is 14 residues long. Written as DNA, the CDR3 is TGTGCCAGTAGTAGACGGGAGGCGCCGAATGAGCAGTTCTTC. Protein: CASSRREAPNEQFF.

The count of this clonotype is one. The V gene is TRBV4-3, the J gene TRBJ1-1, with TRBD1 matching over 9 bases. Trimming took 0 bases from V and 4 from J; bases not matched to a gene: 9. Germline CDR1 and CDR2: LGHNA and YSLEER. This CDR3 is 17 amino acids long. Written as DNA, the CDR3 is TGCGCCAGCAGCCAAGATCACGGTCGGACAGGGGTCACTGAAGCTTTCTTT. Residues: CASSQDHGRTGVTEAFF.

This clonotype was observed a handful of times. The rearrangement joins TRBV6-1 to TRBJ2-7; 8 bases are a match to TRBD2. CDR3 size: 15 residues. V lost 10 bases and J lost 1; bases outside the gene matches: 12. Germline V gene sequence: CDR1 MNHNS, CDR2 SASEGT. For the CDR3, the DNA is TGTGCCATCGGGGCGACGGGACTAGTATCCTACGAGCAGTACTTC. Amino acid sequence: CAIGATGLVSYEQYF.

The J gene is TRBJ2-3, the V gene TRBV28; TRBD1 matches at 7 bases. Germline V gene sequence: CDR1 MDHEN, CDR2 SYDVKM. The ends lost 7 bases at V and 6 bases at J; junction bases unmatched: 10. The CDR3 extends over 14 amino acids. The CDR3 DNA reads TGTGCCAGCAAAGGTAGACAGGGTTCGGATACGCAGTATTTT. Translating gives CASKGRQGSDTQYF.

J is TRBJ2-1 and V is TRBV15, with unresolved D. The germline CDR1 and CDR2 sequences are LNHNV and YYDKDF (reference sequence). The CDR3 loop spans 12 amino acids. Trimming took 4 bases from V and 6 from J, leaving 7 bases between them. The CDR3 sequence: CATSITGNEQFF. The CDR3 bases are TGTGCCACCAGCATAACGGGCAATGAGCAGTTCTTC.

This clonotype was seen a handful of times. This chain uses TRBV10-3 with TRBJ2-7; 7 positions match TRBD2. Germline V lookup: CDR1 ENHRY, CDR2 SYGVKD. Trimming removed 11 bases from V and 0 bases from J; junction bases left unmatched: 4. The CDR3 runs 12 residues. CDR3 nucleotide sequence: TGTGCCTGCAGCGGGGACTCCTACGAGCAGTACTTC. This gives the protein CACSGDSYEQYF.

DNA of the CDR3: TGTGCCATCAGTGAGTCGACTAGTGGTGGGGGTACGCAGTATTTT. It specifies CAISESTSGGGTQYF. The J gene is TRBJ2-3, the V gene TRBV10-3; D might be TRBD2 (6 bases). The V end lost 0 bases, the J end lost 8 bases, and 15 bases lay between the germline ends. CDR3 size: 15 residues. The germline V gene encodes CDR1 ENHRY and CDR2 SYGVKD.

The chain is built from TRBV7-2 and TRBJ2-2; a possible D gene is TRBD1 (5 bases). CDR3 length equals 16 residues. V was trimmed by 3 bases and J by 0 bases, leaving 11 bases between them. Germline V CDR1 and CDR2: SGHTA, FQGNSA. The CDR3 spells CASSLGLTANTGELFF. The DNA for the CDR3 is TGTGCCAGCAGCTTGGGGCTGACAGCGAACACCGGGGAGCTGTTTTTT.

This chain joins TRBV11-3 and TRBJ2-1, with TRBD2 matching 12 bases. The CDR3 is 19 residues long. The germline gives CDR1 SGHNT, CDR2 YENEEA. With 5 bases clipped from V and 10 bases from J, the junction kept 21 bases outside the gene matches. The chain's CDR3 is CASSLGGLAGSELEWEQFF. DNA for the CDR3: TGTGCCAGCAGCCTGGGGGGACTAGCGGGTTCCGAGCTGGAATGGGAGCAGTTCTTC. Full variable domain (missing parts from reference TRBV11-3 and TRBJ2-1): EAGVVQSPRYKIIEKKQPVAFWCNPISGHNTLYWYLQNLGQGPELLIRYENEEAVDDSQLPKDRFSAERLKGVDSTLKIQPAELGDSAVYLCASSLGGLAGSELEWEQFFGPGTRLTVL.

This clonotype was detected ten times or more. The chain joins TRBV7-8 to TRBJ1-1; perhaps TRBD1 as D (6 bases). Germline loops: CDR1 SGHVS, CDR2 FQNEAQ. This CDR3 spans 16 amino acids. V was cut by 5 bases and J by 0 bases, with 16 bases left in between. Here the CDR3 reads CASSPMRGSMNTEAFF. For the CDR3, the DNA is TGTGCCAGCAGCCCGATGAGGGGGTCAATGAACACTGAAGCTTTCTTT.

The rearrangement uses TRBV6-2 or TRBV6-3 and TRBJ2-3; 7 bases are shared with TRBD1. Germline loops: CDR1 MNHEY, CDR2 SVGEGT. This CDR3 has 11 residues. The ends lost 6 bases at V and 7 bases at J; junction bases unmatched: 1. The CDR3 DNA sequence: TGTGCCAGCAGCAGGGGGTATACGCAGTATTTT. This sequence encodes CASSRGYTQYF.

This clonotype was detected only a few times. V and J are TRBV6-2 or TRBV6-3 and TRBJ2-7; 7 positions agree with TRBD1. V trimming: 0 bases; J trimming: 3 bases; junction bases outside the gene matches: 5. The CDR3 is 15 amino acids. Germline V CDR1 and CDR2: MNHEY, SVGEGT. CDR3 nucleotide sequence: TGTGCCAGCAGTTACTCAGTGACAGGGATCTACGAGCAGTACTTC. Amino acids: CASSYSVTGIYEQYF.

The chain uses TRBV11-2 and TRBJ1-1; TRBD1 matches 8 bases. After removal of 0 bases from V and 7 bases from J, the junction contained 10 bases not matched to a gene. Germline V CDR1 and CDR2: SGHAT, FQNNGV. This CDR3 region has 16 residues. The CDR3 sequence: CASSLDRIGTGHEAFF. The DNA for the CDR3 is TGTGCCAGCAGCTTAGACCGCATTGGGACAGGACATGAAGCTTTCTTT.

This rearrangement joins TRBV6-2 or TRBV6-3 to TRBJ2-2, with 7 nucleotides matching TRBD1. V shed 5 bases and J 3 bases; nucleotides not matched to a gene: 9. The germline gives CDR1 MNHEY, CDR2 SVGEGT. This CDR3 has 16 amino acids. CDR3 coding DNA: TGTGCCAGCAGTCCGATCGACAGGGAATACACCGGGGAGCTGTTTTTT. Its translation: CASSPIDREYTGELFF.